Listed here are 28 T cell receptor beta chains from one sample, sequenced in a study of T-cell memory formation after mild COVID-19. TCRdb passed the 5' RACE reads through MiXCR, listing each CDR3 protein once. Of roughly 610,000 distinct CDR3 sequences in the sample, about 18% were seen once. The sample consisted of PBMCs or a T cell subset sorted from them (not recorded which). The receptors derive from an adult woman who had mild COVID-19 (a few samples of this study predate the infection). Cell type and time point are not known.

This clonotype was seen a handful of times. The rearrangement joins TRBV11-2 to TRBJ2-3; perhaps D is TRBD1 or TRBD2 (5 bases each). Between the trimmed V and J ends, which lost 6 bases and 3 bases, there was a span of 16 bases. The CDR3 is 15 amino acids. Germline V CDR1 and CDR2: SGHAT, FQNNGV. The CDR3 loop is CASRLGTSATDTQYF. For the CDR3, the DNA is TGTGCCAGCAGGCTAGGGACCTCCGCTACAGATACGCAGTATTTT.

The table lists this clonotype with a few counts. The chain recombines TRBV20-1 with TRBJ1-1; D possibly corresponds to TRBD1 (6 bases). Germline CDR1 is DFQATT and CDR2 is SNEGSKA (reference sequence). V shed 4 bases and J shed 5 bases, with 17 bases lying between them. This CDR3 has 14 residues. The CDR3 coding sequence is TGCAGTGCTACCAAGGGGGGGGGCTTTACTGAAGCTTTCTTT. Translated, it gives CSATKGGGFTEAFF.

This clonotype was observed a few times. This sequence joins TRBV6-1 and TRBJ2-1; D gene unclear. The germline CDR1 and CDR2 sequences are MNHNS and SASEGT. V gave up 1 base and J gave up 4 bases, with 8 bases separating them. This CDR3 contains 14 residues. CDR3 sequence (DNA): TGTGCCAGCAGTGAAGATCCGCAGTACAATGAGCAGTTCTTC. As protein: CASSEDPQYNEQFF.

A few counts support this clonotype. The chain uses TRBV6-1 and TRBJ2-5; no firm D call. The CDR3 is 13 residues long. V was cut by 6 bases and J by 1 base, with 9 bases left in between. Germline V CDR1 and CDR2: MNHNS, SASEGT. Here the CDR3 DNA reads TGTGCCAGCAGCGGGCTGAGCCAAGAGACCCAGTACTTC. Amino acids: CASSGLSQETQYF.

This clonotype was detected a few times. V usage is TRBV15 and J usage is TRBJ1-5; D might be TRBD1 (5 bases). Deletions cut 1 base from V and 2 bases from J, with 12 bases between. Germline assignment: CDR1 LNHNV and CDR2 YYDKDF (reference sequence). This CDR3 region has 16 residues. CDR3 amino acids: CATSRVRGDGNQPQHF. DNA of the CDR3: TGTGCCACCAGCAGAGTTCGCGGGGACGGCAATCAGCCCCAGCATTTT. The entire variable domain, with the rest obtained from reference TRBV15 and TRBJ1-5, is as follows: DAMVIQNPRYQVTQFGKPVTLSCSQTLNHNVMYWYQQKSSQAPKLLFHYYDKDFNNEADTPDNFQSRRPNTSFCFLDIRSPGLGDTAMYLCATSRVRGDGNQPQHFGDGTRLSIL.

This clonotype was recorded at least ten times. The CDR3 protein is CASRPSGSWEYGYTF. The CDR3 region has the DNA TGTGCCAGCAGACCATCGGGGTCATGGGAGTATGGCTACACCTTC. The rearrangement joins TRBV7-9 to TRBJ1-2; D is unresolved. The CDR3 loop spans 15 amino acids. V was shortened by 6 bases and J by 5 bases, with 19 bases between the two germline ends. CDR1 and CDR2 from the germline V gene are SEHNR and FQNEAQ (reference sequence).

This sequence joins TRBV6-5 and TRBJ2-2, with D possibly being TRBD1 (6 bases). This CDR3 spans 15 amino acids. Germline lookup yields CDR1 MNHEY and CDR2 SVGAGI. Between the trimmed V and J ends, which lost 6 bases and 1 base, there was a span of 12 bases. The CDR3 is CASRPRGGNTGELFF. CDR3 in DNA: TGTGCCAGCAGGCCCAGGGGTGGGAACACCGGGGAGCTGTTTTTT.

In this sample, this clonotype turned up a few times. The chain is built from TRBV12-3 or TRBV12-4 and TRBJ1-1; D is perhaps TRBD1 (6 bases). Trimming shortened V by 5 bases and J by 8 bases, and 15 bases separated the two germline ends. The CDR3 length is 13 residues. The CDR3 nucleotides are TGTGCCAGCAGTCCCGGGGGGGGCTGGGAAGCTTTCTTT. This encodes CASSPGGGWEAFF.

The J gene is TRBJ2-1, the V gene TRBV11-3, with D maybe TRBD2 (6 bases). Germline assignment: CDR1 SGHNT and CDR2 YENEEA. With 6 bases removed from V and 5 bases from J, the gap between germline ends came to 14 bases. This CDR3 has 14 residues. In nucleotides, the CDR3 is TGTGCCAGCAGACAAACCTTAGCGGACAATGAGCAGTTCTTC. It translates to CASRQTLADNEQFF.

This clonotype has only a few counts. The DNA for the CDR3 is TGTGCCAGCAGTTTTCGGGGGGGCCAAAATACGCAGTATTTT. Translated, it gives CASSFRGGQNTQYF. The rearrangement joins TRBV12-3 or TRBV12-4 to TRBJ2-3; TRBD2 matches at 8 bases. This CDR3 is 14 amino acids long. The trim removed 3 bases at V and 7 bases at J, leaving 6 bases unmatched.

This clonotype was seen more than once but under ten times. This rearrangement joins TRBV5-1 to TRBJ1-1; 12 bases are a match to TRBD1. The CDR3 contains 18 residues. Germline V gene sequence: CDR1 SGHRS, CDR2 YFSETQ. The J segment lost 0 bases and the V segment lost 2 bases, leaving 8 bases of the junction unmatched. The CDR3 loop is CASSLGPGQGAVNTEAFF. In DNA form, the CDR3 reads TGCGCCAGCAGCTTAGGCCCGGGACAGGGGGCGGTGAACACTGAAGCTTTCTTT.

This clonotype has more than one count but fewer than ten. This chain joins TRBV4-1 and TRBJ1-1; the D gene is possibly TRBD1 (6 bases). Germline CDR1 and CDR2: MGHRA and YSYEKL. The CDR3 loop spans 16 amino acids. Deletions cut 1 base from V and 2 bases from J, with 14 bases between. The CDR3 nucleotides read TGCGCCAGCAGCCAAGTGACCAGGGGAAAAAACACTGAAGCTTTCTTT. This encodes CASSQVTRGKNTEAFF.

This clonotype showed up just a few times. This chain joins TRBV7-2 and TRBJ2-7; D is tentatively TRBD1 or TRBD2 (5 bases each). Germline loops: CDR1 SGHTA, CDR2 FQGNSA. The CDR3 spans 14 residues. Trimming left V 5 bases short and J 1 base short, with 12 bases between. The CDR3 reads CASSHRDGSYEQYF. DNA of the CDR3: TGTGCCAGCAGCCACCGGGACGGTTCCTACGAGCAGTACTTC.

The V and J genes are TRBV4-1 and TRBJ1-2; 7 positions agree with TRBD1. The CDR3 covers 16 residues. The J segment lost 6 bases and the V segment lost 0 bases, leaving 10 bases of the junction unmatched. Per the germline V gene, CDR1 is MGHRA and CDR2 is YSYEKL. The CDR3 coding sequence is TGCGCCAGCAGCCAAGAACCCGAGGGGGCTACCAATGGCTACACCTTC. Amino acid sequence: CASSQEPEGATNGYTF.

The table lists this clonotype with a few counts. The chain is built from TRBV10-2 and TRBJ1-4; tentatively, D is TRBD1 (5 bases). This CDR3 contains 16 residues. Germline-derived CDR1 and CDR2 are WSHSY and SAAADI. The V gene lost 2 bases and the J gene lost 8 bases, with 18 bases spanning the gap. This CDR3 reads CASSEPWGEDREKLFF. The CDR3 region has the DNA TGCGCCAGCAGTGAGCCCTGGGGCGAAGACAGAGAAAAACTGTTTTTT.

This clonotype was recorded at least ten times. The rearrangement links TRBV7-2 to TRBJ2-3, with D uncertain. The germline gives CDR1 SGHTA, CDR2 FQGNSA. This CDR3 comprises 15 residues. V lost 2 bases and J lost 0, with 9 bases in between. The CDR3 region is CASSLTYSSTDTQYF. The CDR3 region has the DNA TGTGCCAGCAGCTTAACATACTCTAGCACAGATACGCAGTATTTT.

This clonotype was seen a handful of times. The rearrangement joins TRBV12-3 or TRBV12-4 to TRBJ1-3; D remains unclear. The V end lost 2 bases, the J end lost 5 bases, and 10 bases lay between the germline ends. The CDR3 consists of 14 residues. The CDR3 protein is CASSLPGGRNTIYF. DNA of the CDR3: TGTGCCAGCAGTTTACCGGGCGGGCGAAACACCATATATTTT.

The rearrangement links TRBV10-3 to TRBJ1-2; D gene uncertain. The ends were cut back, 3 bases at V and 4 bases at J, with 9 bases in the middle. The germline gives CDR1 ENHRY, CDR2 SYGVKD. The CDR3 loop spans 13 amino acids. As DNA, the CDR3 is TGTGCCATCAGTGATGACCGCATCTATGGCTACACCTTC. Protein: CAISDDRIYGYTF.

There are a few counts of this clonotype. The CDR3: CASSFRVLISGANVLTF. CDR3 nucleotide sequence: TGTGCCAGCAGTTTCAGGGTTTTGATCTCTGGGGCCAACGTCCTGACTTTC. The chain has TRBV12-3 or TRBV12-4 and TRBJ2-6, with D perhaps matching TRBD1 (5 bases). The CDR3 runs to 17 residues. Trimming pared 3 bases from V and 0 bases from J, leaving 12 bases between.

This sequence joins TRBV6-1 and TRBJ2-1; 8 bases align to TRBD1. Germline CDR1 reads MNHNS; CDR2 reads SASEGT. V was clipped by 8 bases and J by 4 bases; unmatched bases: 7. CDR3 length: 14 residues. The CDR3 loop reads CASLDRVLYNEQFF. DNA of the CDR3: TGTGCCAGCCTGGACAGGGTACTATACAATGAGCAGTTCTTC.

This clonotype was counted between two and nine times. This sequence joins TRBV2 and TRBJ1-5; D is unclear. Per germline, CDR1 SNHLY and CDR2 FYNNEI. CDR3 length: 13 residues. V was trimmed by 8 bases and J by 1 base, leaving 9 bases between them. CDR3 region: CASQFGSNQPQHF. CDR3 coding DNA: TGTGCCAGCCAATTTGGGAGCAATCAGCCCCAGCATTTT.

This clonotype was observed a handful of times. The V call is TRBV18, the J call TRBJ2-2; D gene uncertain. Germline V gene lookup returns CDR1 KGHSH and CDR2 LQKENI. This CDR3 region has 15 residues. V was cut by 3 bases and J by 3 bases, with 11 bases left in between. Here the CDR3 DNA reads TGTGCCAGCTCACCTCTTTATTTGGACACCGGGGAGCTGTTTTTT. It translates to CASSPLYLDTGELFF. Variable domain in full (rest from reference TRBV18 and TRBJ2-2): NAGVMQNPRHLVRRRGQEARLRCSPMKGHSHVYWYRQLPEEGLKFMVYLQKENIIDESGMPKERFSAEFPKEGPSILRIQQVVRGDSAAYFCASSPLYLDTGELFFGEGSRLTVL.

This chain uses TRBV25-1 with TRBJ1-1; D not certain. In germline, CDR1 is MGHDK, CDR2 SYGVNS. The CDR3 runs to 13 residues. V was clipped by 7 bases and J by 11 bases, with 20 bases between them. CDR3 sequence reads: CASTLGGVVEAFF. The CDR3 nucleotides are TGTGCCAGCACACTAGGCGGGGTAGTGGAGGCTTTCTTT.

The chain joins TRBV20-1 to TRBJ2-7; 15 nucleotides align to TRBD2. This CDR3 is 16 amino acids long. Germline V gene sequence: CDR1 DFQATT, CDR2 SNEGSKA (reference sequence). V gave up 0 bases and J gave up 7 bases; unmatched junction bases: 7. In nucleotides, the CDR3 is TGCAGTGCTAGAGACGGACTAGCGGGAGGGCTAAAGGAGCAGTACTTC. This translates into CSARDGLAGGLKEQYF.

J is TRBJ2-1 and V is TRBV9; 7 bases fit TRBD1. Per germline, CDR1 SGDLS and CDR2 YYNGEE. V dropped 5 bases and J dropped 8; count of bases not matched to a gene: 7. The CDR3 has 13 residues. The CDR3 nucleotides read TGTGCCAGCAGTTCGACAGGGTTCGATGAGCAGTTCTTC. As protein: CASSSTGFDEQFF.

The sample holds many counts of this clonotype. The rearrangement joins TRBV4-1 to TRBJ2-5, with TRBD2 matching 7 bases. Germline V gene lookup returns CDR1 MGHRA and CDR2 YSYEKL. The CDR3 is 14 amino acids. V was clipped by 2 bases and J by 3 bases; unmatched bases: 3. Written as DNA, the CDR3 is TGCGCCAGCAGCCAAACTGGACTAGAAGAGACCCAGTACTTC. Its protein product is CASSQTGLEETQYF.

This clonotype occurred a few times. The chain has TRBV24-1 and TRBJ2-5, with 10 nucleotides matching TRBD1. Trimming removed 3 bases from V and 5 bases from J; junction bases left unmatched: 8. The CDR3 is made up of 16 amino acids. Germline lookup yields CDR1 KGHDR and CDR2 SFDVKD. CDR3 bases: TGTGCCACCAGTGATGGGGACAGGGGCCCCGGTGAGACCCAGTACTTC. Translating gives CATSDGDRGPGETQYF.

This clonotype was detected only a few times. J is TRBJ2-1 and V is TRBV20-1; D is tentatively TRBD1 or TRBD2 (5 bases each). The V end lost 0 bases, the J end lost 3 bases, and 9 bases lay between the germline ends. The CDR3 consists of 14 residues. Germline V lookup: CDR1 DFQATT, CDR2 SNEGSKA (reference sequence). CDR3 region: CSAREGTIYNEQFF. The CDR3 DNA follows: TGCAGTGCTAGAGAGGGGACGATCTACAATGAGCAGTTCTTC.